This TCR beta chain was recorded in a study of T cell responses to AZD1222 COVID-19 vaccine. Here immunoSEQ multiplex PCR was the method, and the copy in TCRdb shows in-frame clones only, minus some. The sample contains 95,000 to 100,000 clones, roughly 90% of which appear only once. Broader study findings: Reportedly, nearly half of unique spike TCRs recognized epitopes outside B.1.351/B.1.1.7 mutations.

This clone was observed at least ten times. Its antigen remains unidentified. Germline CDR1 SGHDT, CDR2 YYEEEE. Trimming removed 4 bases from V and 0 bases from J, with 16 bases in between. This CDR3 is 16 amino acids long. This material consisted of peripheral blood, taken 28 days after the second AZD1222 dose. This sequence originates from an adult who received the AZD1222 COVID-19 vaccine. The genes are TRBV5-6 and TRBJ1-1; D unresolved. The CDR3 here is CASSPDGKIMNTEAFF. CDR3 nucleotides: TGTGCCAGCAGCCCCGACGGGAAAATTATGAACACTGAAGCTTTCTTT.